Described below is a single T cell receptor beta chain sequence and its context. This clonotype was detected ten times or more. The specificity of this receptor is unknown. It has no much larger one-base neighbor in the sample; base qualities were not kept. TCR cDNA was made using 5'RACE template switching, a step that added a universal primer site and unique molecular identifiers. Priming of cDNA synthesis was performed from both the TCR alpha and TCR beta constant segments. Two PCR steps were used to amplify libraries, with sample barcodes and sequencing adapters being added in the second step. Libraries were sequenced on Illumina HiSeq 2500 (2x100 bp) or NovaSeq (2x150 bp). Under the source paper's analysis protocol: Reads were demultiplexed and collapsed into UMI consensus sequences with MIGEC, and V(D)J alignment was performed with MiXCR. Vaccine-responding clonotypes were identified with edgeR using replicate PBMC samples, with FDR below 0.01 and a log2 fold change above 5 up to day 15 being required. CD4 or CD8 identity was assigned to each bulk clonotype according to whether the clonotype was present at higher abundance in the sequenced CD4 repertoire or the sequenced CD8 repertoire. TCRdb itself trimmed the public reads at Q25 with fastp, ran MiXCR and retained productive beta chains. Rows are unified per CDR3 protein, each entry keeping the most common DNA and genes. The V and J calls come from TCRdb's annotation, not from the publication. The sample table records 200,000 to 250,000 distinct CDR3 sequences; 6% to 7.5% of these occur just once. The ten largest clones take up approximately 0.85% of the sample.

The data are from a study of T cells after yellow fever vaccination (dated by TCRdb to about 2019). At the level of the whole study: Libraries from fractions with low cell numbers were prepared with the SMART-Seq v4 Ultra Low Input RNA kit. To follow T-cell clones before and after both primary and booster YFV17D yellow fever vaccination, bulk TCR alpha and beta repertoires underwent longitudinal sequencing. Two healthy male donors, one aged 18 to 30 and one aged 30 to 40 years, were included in the cohort. Bulk PBMC replicates and cell subsets were isolated from blood drawn at multiple timepoints before and after both primary and secondary immunization.

Here is what the overall study found, with its caveats: Only a couple of donors were included in the study, so the extent to which the findings can be generalized is limited. The secondary T-cell response was found to be weaker but faster than the primary response, with a peak reached on day 5 rather than on day 15. Because abundant contaminating clonotypes from the bulk population could be contained in FACS-sorted repertoires, computational filtering was required. A small share of clonotypes was detected in both CD4 and CD8 compartments, with the overlap likely arising from convergent recombination. After the booster, most of the clones that had expanded following primary vaccination were detected again (almost 98% of CD4 and roughly 90% of CD8), which suggests that memory was broadly maintained.

The label giving this sample's treatment or condition can be read as: live attenuated yellow fever vaccine strain. PBMCs were isolated from peripheral blood using a standard Ficoll-Paque protocol. Dynabeads CD4 and CD8 positive selection kits were used to isolate CD4 and CD8 T-cell fractions. TriZol was used to extract RNA from bulk PBMCs, from CD4 and CD8 fractions, and from dextramer-positive and dextramer-negative fractions. CDR3 length: 18 amino acids, cysteine to phenylalanine. Solely the CDR3 DNA is kept, with 54 bases framed from the first base. Trimming takes 3 bases off V and 7 bases off J; junction bases not matched to a gene: 16. Per the germline V gene, SGHAT is the CDR1 and FQNNGV is the CDR2.

This specimen was CD4+ T cells sorted from PBMCs, taken 15 days after the yellow fever booster vaccination. The clonotype originates from a man aged 25 to 40 who received the YFV17D yellow fever vaccine. This chain is built from TRBV11-2 and TRBJ1-1; 11 bases in between match TRBD1. The CDR3 region: CASSFPYAGTGGTVEAFF. DNA sequence: TGTGCCAGCAGCTTTCCTTATGCAGGGACAGGGGGAACAGTTGAAGCTTTCTTT. Where the CDR3 stops, the reference TRBV11-2 and TRBJ1-1 genes take over; the full variable domain is EAGVAQSPRYKIIEKRQSVAFWCNPISGHATLYWYQQILGQGPKLLIQFQNNGVVDDSQLPKDRFSAERLKGVDSTLKIQPAKLEDSAVYLCASSFPYAGTGGTVEAFFGQGTRLTVV.